A single sample is the source of the 16 T cell receptor beta chains below, sequenced in a study of regulatory T cells in long-lasting Graves disease (dated by TCRdb to the early 2020s). The sample's time point label is to be understood as: persistent/refractory GD, antithyroid drugs over 5 years with positive TRAb. For both TCR sequencing and RNA sequencing, RNA was extracted from PBMCs in TRIzol. Receptor amplification or capture employed multiplex PCR. The data were produced on an Illumina HiSeq 4000. TCR beta libraries were built with iRepertoire HTBI primers and Arm-PCR amplification of CDR3 regions. TCRdb reprocessed the public reads (quality trimming at Q25 with fastp, clone calling with MiXCR) and kept in-frame beta chains. All rows with the same CDR3 protein become a single entry with the most common DNA and genes. For this sample there are under 450,000 distinct CDR3 sequences; about 23% appear just once. The top ten clones comprise 25% to 30% of the sample.

Material: peripheral blood mononuclear cells (PBMCs), obtained when the disease was refractory, from a patient treated with antithyroid drugs. All receptors come from a woman between 40 and 50 years old with Graves disease. Donor details come from another sample of the same person, matched by shared clones.

This chain connects TRBV6-5 to TRBJ1-1; possible D gene TRBD1, 5 bases. Germline V gene lookup returns CDR1 MNHEY and CDR2 SVGAGI. The CDR3 totals 14 residues. Trimming took off 4 bases at V and 5 bases at J, with 14 bases between the two ends. CDR3: CASSSRRDGTEAFF. CDR3 coding DNA: TGTGCCAGCAGTTCCCGCAGGGATGGGACTGAAGCTTTCTTT.

The chain couples TRBV28 to TRBJ1-1; D is possibly TRBD1 (6 bases). Germline CDR1 is MDHEN and CDR2 is SYDVKM. Trimming removed 11 bases from V and 0 bases from J, with 13 bases in between. CDR3 length: 13 residues. This CDR3 reads CAGYDRLNTEAFF. The CDR3 DNA sequence: TGTGCCGGGTACGACAGGCTGAACACTGAAGCTTTCTTT.

The rearrangement links TRBV5-4 to TRBJ2-7, with 8 positions matching TRBD2. The CDR3 extends over 15 amino acids. Germline V gene lookup returns CDR1 SGHNT and CDR2 YYREEE (reference sequence). V shed 4 bases and J 3 bases; nucleotides not matched to a gene: 9. CDR3 sequence: CASSPVAGNSYEQYF. CDR3 sequence (DNA): TGTGCCAGCAGCCCGGTAGCGGGAAATAGCTACGAGCAGTACTTC.

This clonotype was recorded at least ten times. The chain carries TRBV11-2 and TRBJ1-4; TRBD1 agrees at 9 bases. Germline V gene sequence: CDR1 SGHAT, CDR2 FQNNGV. The length of the CDR3 is 15 residues. J lost 10 bases, V lost 5 bases, and 11 bases had no gene match. In nucleotides, the CDR3 is TGTGCCAGCAGCGGAACGGACAGGGGAGGCGGAAAACTGTTTTTT. Its translation: CASSGTDRGGGKLFF.

The chain carries TRBV20-1 and TRBJ2-7; 8 bases line up with TRBD2. This CDR3 comprises 18 residues. The germline V gene has CDR1 DFQATT and CDR2 SNEGSKA (reference sequence). J was trimmed by 0 bases and V by 3 bases; bases with no gene match: 16. The CDR3 nucleotides read TGCAGTGCTAGCCTTCAAATTTCTAGCGGGCTAGCCTCCTACGAGCAGTACTTC. Translated: CSASLQISSGLASYEQYF.

The chain is built from TRBV2 and TRBJ2-1; no firm D call. Germline V gene sequence: CDR1 SNHLY, CDR2 FYNNEI. The V end lost 4 bases, the J end lost 0 bases, and 10 bases lay between the germline ends. The CDR3 consists of 15 residues. As DNA, the CDR3 is TGTGCCAGCAGTGTAGGAGCGTTCTCCTACAATGAGCAGTTCTTC. This sequence encodes CASSVGAFSYNEQFF.

The chain combines TRBV15 with TRBJ2-6; D is ambiguous. The CDR3 is made up of 15 amino acids. The V gene lost 2 bases and the J gene lost 3 bases, with 8 bases spanning the gap. Per germline, CDR1 LNHNV and CDR2 YYDKDF (reference sequence). The CDR3 spells CATSRILSGANVLTF. CDR3 nucleotides: TGTGCCACCAGCAGAATTTTAAGTGGGGCCAACGTCCTGACTTTC.

This clonotype has just a few counts. The chain recombines TRBV10-3 with TRBJ1-1; D is unclear. The CDR3 contains 14 residues. Trimming stripped 0 bases from V and 2 bases from J, with 7 bases between. Germline CDR1 ENHRY, CDR2 SYGVKD. CDR3 DNA sequence: TGTGCCATCAGTGAGTCGGCGACAAACACTGAAGCTTTCTTT. Protein product: CAISESATNTEAFF.

The CDR3 DNA follows: TGTGCCAGCAGCTTAGGCGGGAGCTACAATGAGCAGTTCTTC. Residues: CASSLGGSYNEQFF. The chain links TRBV7-8 to TRBJ2-1, with TRBD2 identical over 7 bases. This CDR3 has 14 residues. CDR1 SGHVS and CDR2 FQNEAQ come from the germline V gene. V was clipped by 1 base and J by 3 bases; unmatched bases: 0.

The sample holds a few counts of this clonotype. The chain joins TRBV12-3 or TRBV12-4 to TRBJ2-7, with D perhaps TRBD1 (6 bases). The CDR3 extends over 16 amino acids. V dropped 1 base and J dropped 2 bases, with 15 bases sitting between them. This CDR3 reads CASSLGTEVFTYEQYF. The CDR3 bases are TGTGCCAGCAGTTTAGGGACAGAGGTCTTTACCTACGAGCAGTACTTC.

This clonotype was seen at least ten times. CDR3 sequence (DNA): TGTGCCAGCAGCTTCACTGTTACCTACGAGCAGTACTTC. It yields the protein CASSFTVTYEQYF. The genes are TRBV11-1 and TRBJ2-7; D not certain. Germline values: CDR1 SGHAT, CDR2 FQDESV (reference sequence). The CDR3 spans 13 residues. V dropped 3 bases and J dropped 2 bases, with 8 bases sitting between them.

The CDR3 DNA reads TGTGCCAGCGCCGTGGGTCCGAACAATCAGCCCCAGCATTTT. It translates to CASAVGPNNQPQHF. The chain uses TRBV27 and TRBJ1-5; D is unclear. The CDR3 totals 14 residues. Germline loops: CDR1 MNHEY, CDR2 SMNVEV (reference sequence). Trimming took 8 bases from V and 3 from J, leaving 14 bases between them.

At least ten counts were recorded for this clonotype. The V call is TRBV2, the J call TRBJ2-7; 9 bases map to TRBD1. V lost 6 bases, J lost 3 bases, and 9 bases stayed unmatched. Germline values: CDR1 SNHLY, CDR2 FYNNEI. The CDR3 loop spans 15 amino acids. The CDR3 sequence: CASRDPGQGYYEQYF. The CDR3 region has the DNA TGTGCCAGCAGGGACCCGGGACAGGGATACTACGAGCAGTACTTC.

This clonotype came up many times. The gene calls are TRBV28 and TRBJ1-4; D unresolved. The V end lost 3 bases, the J end lost 8 bases, and 16 bases lay between the germline ends. CDR3 length: 15 amino acids. Germline V gene data show CDR1 as MDHEN and CDR2 as SYDVKM. The CDR3 sequence is CASSFRGLIEEKLFF. The DNA for the CDR3 is TGTGCCAGCAGTTTTCGTGGGCTCATCGAGGAAAAACTGTTTTTT.

This clonotype has at least ten counts. This chain connects TRBV27 to TRBJ2-2, with no clear D. The CDR3 is made up of 17 amino acids. The V gene lost 7 bases and the J gene lost 6 bases, with 24 bases spanning the gap. In germline, CDR1 is MNHEY, CDR2 SMNVEV (reference sequence). CDR3 DNA: TGTGCCAGCACCATGGACCCGACGAACTCAAGGGCCGGGGAGCTGTTTTTT. It codes for CASTMDPTNSRAGELFF.

The V call is TRBV27, the J call TRBJ1-2; D is unclear. CDR1 and CDR2 from the germline V gene are MNHEY and SMNVEV (reference sequence). V lost 0 bases to trimming and J lost 8 bases, with 10 bases between them. CDR3 length: 13 residues. As DNA, the CDR3 is TGTGCCAGCAGTTTATCGCTACTTGGGGGCTACACCTTC. Translating it yields CASSLSLLGGYTF.